This T cell receptor (beta chain) was retrieved from a study of identical twins. Study-level points and caveats: There was more out-of-frame TCR alpha sharing in monozygotic twins than models estimated.

This CDR3 comprises 14 residues. V gave up 1 base and J gave up 2 bases, with 8 bases separating them. Germline CDR1 is SGDLS and CDR2 is YYNGEE. This clonotype came up many times. Its matching antigen is unknown. MiXCR was run by TCRdb on the 5' RACE reads, yielding one entry per CDR3 protein. Seen here are 550,000 to 700,000 distinct CDR3 sequences, around 20% observed once, and the top ten hold over 4%. Another study also made use of these data, one on T cells expressing NK-cell markers. That study adds: What restricted sorting to alpha-beta TCR T cells in several experiments was an anti-gamma-delta TCR antibody.

The receptor was derived from a woman aged 18-30 years in good health. J is TRBJ2-3 and V is TRBV9, with no clear D. The sample consisted of PBMCs. The CDR3 loop reads CASSVRRFTDTQYF. The CDR3 DNA reads TGTGCCAGCAGCGTACGGCGGTTCACAGATACGCAGTATTTT.